This T cell receptor beta chain was observed in a study of blood T cells in healthy people across ages. Primers used in a second PCR of about 6 to 11 cycles were a sample-barcoded 5' primer and a J-beta primer mix. In TCRdb, the 5' RACE reads were re-called with MiXCR into one record per CDR3 protein. The repertoire holds 900,000 to 950,000 distinct CDR3 sequences, about 29% seen once, with 10% in the top ten. The total RNA that was extracted per sample amounted to at least 5.5 micrograms. General study points: Underestimates were what the diversity estimates from one million T cells were considered to be.

This CDR3 has 16 amino acids. Germline V gene sequence: CDR1 MDHEN, CDR2 SYDVKM. Comments on this clonotype: Its antigen is unknown. A junction end diverges from the germline sequence, so it may reflect a read error.

These same records also appear under a second study, on T cells of mothers and their children. That study adds: Sample barcodes and 2-4 random nucleotides were added by the M1S primer of the second PCR. The authors identified no persistent microchimeric T cell clones.

The sequence was collected from a woman in her forties in good health. The chain links TRBV28 to TRBJ2-6; weak D call: TRBD1 (5 bases). Source material: blood. CDR3: CASSLPQFSGANVRTF. CDR3 DNA sequence: TGTGCCAGCAGTTTACCCCAGTTCTCTGGGGCCAACGTCCGGACTTTC.